The clone carrying this TCR beta chain was seen more than once but under ten times. Antigen unknown. The data stem from a study of cytomegalovirus exposure and HLA in healthy donors. Study-level findings and limits: The authors later found TCR association rates varying by HLA locus, with DRB1 most and HLA-C fewest. There were reportedly fewer N-insertions in an Asian-associated ancestry cluster than the roughly 610-donor mean, in a later analysis.

This CDR3 contains 15 residues. Germline loops: CDR1 SNHLY, CDR2 FYNNEI. V was clipped by 4 bases and J by 4 bases, with 15 bases between them. The PCR was carried out with 60 Vbeta primers and 13 Jbeta primers. Libraries were prepared by immunoSEQ multiplex PCR; TCRdb keeps only in-frame clonotypes and omits some of them. The sample lists roughly 150,000 clones, around 78% occurring once. The sequenced sample consisted of PBMCs. The clonotype was recovered from a woman aged 40 to 50 in good health and CMV-seropositive. The V gene is TRBV2, the J gene TRBJ2-3, with D perhaps matching TRBD2 (6 bases). The CDR3: CASSAEAGPPDTQYF. The CDR3 DNA follows: TGTGCCAGCAGTGCGGAGGCGGGACCCCCAGATACGCAGTATTTT.